The 21 T cell receptor beta chains in this list originate from one sample, sequenced in a study of blood T cell repertoires in COVID-19. Libraries were prepared by immunoSEQ multiplex PCR; TCRdb keeps only in-frame clonotypes and omits some of them. The table lists over 200,000 clones, 90% to 95% of them singletons. The sequenced material came from peripheral blood. The receptors here all came from a man aged 60-69 years with COVID-19, enrolled during active disease.

The V and J genes are TRBV12-3 or TRBV12-4 and TRBJ2-7; a weak D match, TRBD1 (6 bases). V was pared by 7 bases and J by 6 bases, with 16 bases between. The CDR3 has 13 amino acids. The CDR3: CASKEGVAVEQYF. The CDR3 DNA reads TGTGCCAGCAAAGAGGGGGTGGCTGTCGAGCAGTACTTC.

V usage is TRBV5-1 and J usage is TRBJ1-6, with TRBD1 matching 10 bases. Germline V lookup: CDR1 SGHRS, CDR2 YFSETQ. Germline trimming cut 4 bases from V and 6 bases from J; bases unmatched to any gene: 13. This CDR3 contains 18 residues. Here the CDR3 DNA reads TGCGCCAGCAGCGAGGAGGGGACAGGGGTTAGGAGTAATTCACCCCTCCACTTT. Protein sequence: CASSEEGTGVRSNSPLHF.

This clone occurred once. This chain connects TRBV19 to TRBJ1-3; D perhaps matches TRBD1 (6 bases). CDR3 size: 13 residues. V lost 6 bases, J lost 2 bases, and 8 bases lay in between. Germline V lookup: CDR1 LNHDA, CDR2 SQIVND (reference sequence). The CDR3: CASSTGPGNTIYF. In nucleotides, the CDR3 is TGTGCCAGTAGCACAGGGCCTGGAAACACCATATATTTT.

The chain combines TRBV28 with TRBJ1-2, with 9 bases matching TRBD1. Germline assignment: CDR1 MDHEN and CDR2 SYDVKM. The CDR3 extends over 14 amino acids. V lost 5 bases, J lost 5 bases, and 6 bases stayed unmatched. The CDR3 reads CASSNGQGSYGYTF. The CDR3 nucleotides are TGTGCCAGCAGTAATGGACAGGGGTCTTATGGCTACACCTTC.

V usage is TRBV2 and J usage is TRBJ1-2, with 9 nucleotides matching TRBD1. CDR3 length: 14 residues. Germline CDR1 is SNHLY and CDR2 is FYNNEI. V was pared by 4 bases and J by 4 bases, with 4 bases of the junction left unmatched. CDR3 loop: CASSGGQGTYGYTF. The CDR3 region has the DNA TGTGCCAGCAGTGGGGGACAGGGCACCTATGGCTACACCTTC.

The V and J genes are TRBV4-1 and TRBJ2-7; TRBD2 agrees at 14 bases. V dropped 1 base and J dropped 13; count of bases not matched to a gene: 18. This CDR3 is built from 18 residues. The germline gives CDR1 MGHRA, CDR2 YSYEKL. CDR3 DNA sequence: TGCGCCAGCAGCCAAGCATCTTCCCGGGGACTAGCGGGAGCGGGGAAATACTTC. As protein: CASSQASSRGLAGAGKYF.

This chain links TRBV28 with TRBJ1-2; the match to TRBD1 covers 8 bases. The germline gives CDR1 MDHEN, CDR2 SYDVKM. The CDR3 is made up of 14 amino acids. V shed 9 bases, J shed 5 bases, and the junction held 11 bases outside the gene matches. CDR3 loop: CASETTGGVYGYTF. The CDR3, as DNA: TGTGCCAGTGAAACTACAGGGGGAGTTTATGGCTACACCTTC.

V and J are TRBV23-1 and TRBJ2-7; D is ambiguous. TRBV23-1 is placed among ORFs of uncertain function. CDR3 length: 14 residues. Trimming cost V 0 bases and J 3 bases, with 9 bases left between them. CDR3 sequence reads: CASSQSRLSYEQYF. The CDR3 coding sequence is TGCGCCAGCAGTCAATCGAGGTTGAGCTACGAGCAGTACTTC.

The rearrangement joins TRBV9 to TRBJ1-1, with D possibly being TRBD1 (5 bases). CDR1 and CDR2 from the germline V gene are SGDLS and YYNGEE. This CDR3 spans 16 amino acids. The V end lost 4 bases, the J end lost 3 bases, and 19 bases lay between the germline ends. The DNA for the CDR3 is TGTGCCAGCAGCCCCGCTGGGACTTTTTCGGACACTGAAGCTTTCTTT. Its translation: CASSPAGTFSDTEAFF.

This CDR3 reads CASGLISSDTQYF. The CDR3 coding sequence is TGTGCCAGCGGATTGATTAGCTCAGATACGCAGTATTTT. The chain recombines TRBV28 with TRBJ2-3; no clear D gene. The V gene lost 8 bases and the J gene lost 4 bases, with 13 bases spanning the gap. The CDR3 is 13 amino acids. In germline, CDR1 is MDHEN, CDR2 SYDVKM.

The rearrangement joins TRBV6-5 to TRBJ1-2, with unresolved D. V was trimmed by 4 bases and J by 5 bases, leaving 17 bases between them. CDR1 and CDR2 from the germline V gene are MNHEY and SVGAGI. The CDR3 is 15 residues long. CDR3 residues: CASSSYRVTRYGYTF. The CDR3 DNA reads as TGTGCCAGCAGTTCTTACCGGGTCACTAGGTATGGCTACACCTTC.

The gene calls are TRBV19 and TRBJ1-2; D call uncertain. V was pared by 7 bases and J by 3 bases, with 12 bases between. The CDR3 contains 13 residues. Germline loops: CDR1 LNHDA, CDR2 SQIVND (reference sequence). The CDR3 here is CASTLAGYYGYTF. In nucleotides, the CDR3 is TGTGCCAGTACCCTCGCGGGTTACTATGGCTACACCTTC.

J is TRBJ2-7 and V is TRBV12-3 or TRBV12-4, with D perhaps TRBD1 (5 bases). The CDR3 runs to 13 residues. V was clipped by 6 bases and J by 10 bases, with 19 bases between them. Here the CDR3 reads CASRAAGSINQYF. CDR3 in DNA: TGTGCCAGCAGGGCGGCAGGGTCTATCAACCAGTACTTC.

This clone appeared a single time. The V call is TRBV3-1 (or the pseudogene TRBV3-2), the J call TRBJ1-3, with 9 bases fitting TRBD1. Germline V CDR1 and CDR2: LGHDT, YNNKEL (reference sequence). CDR3 size: 22 residues. The V gene end was trimmed by 0 bases and the J gene end by 2 bases; junction bases not matched to a gene: 20. CDR3 protein: CASSQEAPGQGGGKVTGNTIYF. In DNA form, the CDR3 reads TGTGCCAGCAGCCAAGAAGCCCCGGGACAGGGTGGTGGTAAGGTGACTGGAAACACCATATATTTT.

This clone has only a few counts. The rearrangement joins TRBV18 to TRBJ1-4, with 10 bases that match TRBD1. V lost 3 bases and J lost 3; bases outside the gene matches: 1. This CDR3 is built from 15 residues. The germline V gene has CDR1 KGHSH and CDR2 LQKENI. The CDR3 coding sequence is TGTGCCAGCTCACCCGACAGGGGGCCTAATGAAAAACTGTTTTTT. Amino acids: CASSPDRGPNEKLFF.

The V gene is TRBV7-9, the J gene TRBJ1-1, with 9 bases lining up with TRBD1. This CDR3 has 13 residues. V lost 5 bases to trimming and J lost 8 bases; unmatched junction nucleotides: 6. CDR1 and CDR2 (germline): SEHNR, FQNEAQ (reference sequence). The CDR3 spells CASSLGQGGEAFF. CDR3 nucleotide sequence: TGTGCCAGCAGCCTGGGACAGGGAGGAGAAGCTTTCTTT.

This chain links TRBV5-1 with TRBJ1-6; TRBD1 matches at 8 bases. Germline values: CDR1 SGHRS, CDR2 YFSETQ. The ends lost 2 bases at V and 5 bases at J; junction bases unmatched: 3. There are 15 residues in the CDR3. CDR3 in amino acids: CASSLQGVDNSPLHF. The CDR3 DNA sequence: TGCGCCAGCAGCTTACAGGGGGTGGATAATTCACCCCTCCACTTT. The variable domain in full, completed from reference TRBV5-1 and TRBJ1-6, reads KAGVTQTPRYLIKTRGQQVTLSCSPISGHRSVSWYQQTPGQGLQFLFEYFSETQRNKGNFPGRFSGRQFSNSRSEMNVSTLELGDSALYLCASSLQGVDNSPLHFGNGTRLTVT.

The chain joins TRBV5-1 to TRBJ2-7, with TRBD1 matching 10 bases. The CDR3 totals 15 residues. J lost 2 bases, V lost 4 bases, and 6 bases had no gene match. Germline V lookup: CDR1 SGHRS, CDR2 YFSETQ. DNA for the CDR3: TGCGCCAGCAGCCGGGGGACAGGGGAAGCCTACGAGCAGTACTTC. Residues: CASSRGTGEAYEQYF.

The chain has TRBV7-9 and TRBJ2-7; 7 bases match TRBD2. The V gene's germline CDR1 is SEHNR and CDR2 FQNEAQ (reference sequence). The CDR3 contains 14 residues. Germline trimming cut 5 bases from V and 3 bases from J; bases unmatched to any gene: 7. CDR3 sequence: CASSMSSGVYEQYF. The CDR3 DNA sequence: TGTGCCAGCAGCATGTCTAGCGGCGTCTACGAGCAGTACTTC.

The chain joins TRBV6-5 to TRBJ1-5; D not certain. The CDR3 has 14 residues. Per germline, CDR1 MNHEY and CDR2 SVGAGI. V dropped 5 bases and J dropped 7 bases, with 15 bases sitting between them. CDR3 in amino acids: CASSPRSGNQPQHF. The CDR3 region has the DNA TGTGCCAGCAGTCCCCGGTCAGGAAACCAGCCCCAGCATTTT.

The rearrangement joins TRBV5-8 to TRBJ2-7; TRBD1 matches 10 bases. The CDR3 sequence is 16 residues long. V dropped 0 bases and J dropped 3; count of bases not matched to a gene: 6. The germline CDR1 and CDR2 sequences are SGHTS and YDEGEE. Here the CDR3 reads CASSLVGGTGDYEQYF. CDR3 sequence (DNA): TGTGCCAGCAGCTTGGTAGGGGGGACAGGGGACTACGAGCAGTACTTC. Looking up the rest from reference TRBV5-8 and TRBJ2-7 gives the full variable domain: EAGVTQSPTHLIKTRGQQATLRCSPISGHTSVYWYQQALGLGLQFLLWYDEGEERNRGNFPPRFSGRQFPNYSSELNVNALELEDSALYLCASSLVGGTGDYEQYFGPGTRLTVT.